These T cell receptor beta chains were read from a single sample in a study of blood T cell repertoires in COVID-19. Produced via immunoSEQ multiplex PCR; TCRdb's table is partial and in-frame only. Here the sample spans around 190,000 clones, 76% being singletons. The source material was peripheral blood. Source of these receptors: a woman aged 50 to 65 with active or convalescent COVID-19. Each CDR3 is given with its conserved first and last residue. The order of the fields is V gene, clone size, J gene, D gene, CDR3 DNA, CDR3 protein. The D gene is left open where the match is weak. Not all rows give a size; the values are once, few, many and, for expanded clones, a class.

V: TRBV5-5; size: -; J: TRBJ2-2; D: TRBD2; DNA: TGTGCCAGCAGCGGCGGGGGGGACGGGGAGCTGTTTTTT; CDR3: CASSGGGDGELFF
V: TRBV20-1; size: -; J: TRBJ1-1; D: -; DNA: TGCAGTGCTAGGGTCGCGTTTGAAGCTTTCTTT; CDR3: CSARVAFEAFF
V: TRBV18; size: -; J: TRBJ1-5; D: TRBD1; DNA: TGTGCCAGCTCACCAGGGACAGGGCATAGCAATCAGCCCCAGCATTTT; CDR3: CASSPGTGHSNQPQHF
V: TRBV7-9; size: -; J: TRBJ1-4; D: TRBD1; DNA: TGTGCCAGCAGCTCCCCTCTAGGACAGGGGGTTGAAAAACTGTTTTTT; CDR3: CASSSPLGQGVEKLFF
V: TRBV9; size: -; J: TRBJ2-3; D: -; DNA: TGTGCCAGCAGCGTGCAACCCCCAGGAGCAGGGGGGTACACAGATACGCAGTATTTT; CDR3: CASSVQPPGAGGYTDTQYF
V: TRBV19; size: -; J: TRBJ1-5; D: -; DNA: TGTGCCAGTGACTCACAGGGAAGGTCCCAGCCCCAGCATTTT; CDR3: CASDSQGRSQPQHF
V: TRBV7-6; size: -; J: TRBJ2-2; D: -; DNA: TGTGCCAGCAGCAAGCCGATACAGGGGGGGATGAACACCGGGGAGCTGTTTTTT; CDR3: CASSKPIQGGMNTGELFF
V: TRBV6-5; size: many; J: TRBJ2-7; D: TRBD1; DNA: TGTGCCAGCAGAGTAAAAGACAGGGTACCCTACGAGCAGTACTTC; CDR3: CASRVKDRVPYEQYF
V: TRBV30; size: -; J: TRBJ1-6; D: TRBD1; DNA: TGTGCCTGGAGGGCCGGGACAGCTAATTCACCCCTCCACTTT; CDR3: CAWRAGTANSPLHF
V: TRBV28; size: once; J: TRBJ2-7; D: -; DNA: TGTGCCAGCAGTTTGAACAGGGCCCCCTACGAGCAGTACTTC; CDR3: CASSLNRAPYEQYF
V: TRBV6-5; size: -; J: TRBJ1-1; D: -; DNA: TGTGCCAGCAGACCTGACAGGAGAGGCGCTGAAGCTTTCTTT; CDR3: CASRPDRRGAEAFF
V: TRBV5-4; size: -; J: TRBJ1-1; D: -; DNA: TGTGCCAGCAGCCCGGGACACCAGAACACTGAAGCTTTCTTT; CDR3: CASSPGHQNTEAFF
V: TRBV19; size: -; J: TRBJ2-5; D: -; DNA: TGTGCCAGTAGTATCTTCGGGGGGACCCAGTACTTC; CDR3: CASSIFGGTQYF
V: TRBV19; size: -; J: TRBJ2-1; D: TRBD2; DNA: TGTGCCAGTAGTATTCCGGGAGGGCCCTCCGGGAATGAGCAGTTCTTC; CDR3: CASSIPGGPSGNEQFF
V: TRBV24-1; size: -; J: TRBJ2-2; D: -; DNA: TGTGCCACCAGTTCAGACAGGAACACCGGGGAGCTGTTTTTT; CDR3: CATSSDRNTGELFF
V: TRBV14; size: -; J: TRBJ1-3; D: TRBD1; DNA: TGTGCCAGCAGCCAAGATTGGGGGACAGCGCTGTCTGGAAACACCATATATTTT; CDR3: CASSQDWGTALSGNTIYF
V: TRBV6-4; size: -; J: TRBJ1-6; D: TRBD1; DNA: TGTGCCAGCAGTGACAGAGGACAGGGAAGGAATTCACCCCTCCACTTT; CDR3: CASSDRGQGRNSPLHF
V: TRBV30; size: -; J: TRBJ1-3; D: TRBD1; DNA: TGTGCCTGGAGACAGGGGGCGGAAAACACCATATATTTT; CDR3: CAWRQGAENTIYF
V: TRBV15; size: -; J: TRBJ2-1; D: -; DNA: TGTGCCACCAGCACCCGCAATGAGCAGTTCTTC; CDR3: CATSTRNEQFF
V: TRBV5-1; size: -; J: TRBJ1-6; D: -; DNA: TGCGCCAGTCAAGACCCGGGCTATAATTCACCCCTCCACTTT; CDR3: CASQDPGYNSPLHF
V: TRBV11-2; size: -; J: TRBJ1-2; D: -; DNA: TGTGCCAGCAGCTTATATTCAGCGCCCGACTATGGCTACACCTTC; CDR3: CASSLYSAPDYGYTF
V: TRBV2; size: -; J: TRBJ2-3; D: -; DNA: TGTGCCAGCAGTGCGAGGTACACAGATACGCAGTATTTT; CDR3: CASSARYTDTQYF
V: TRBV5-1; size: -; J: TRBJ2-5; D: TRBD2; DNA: TGCGCCAGCAGCTCCCTGGAGGCTAGCGGGAGTGGGGAGACCCAGTACTTC; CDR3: CASSSLEASGSGETQYF
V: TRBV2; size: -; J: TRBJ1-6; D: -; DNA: TGTGCCAGCAGTGAAGCGCGGGGGGAGCGCTCACCCCTCCACTTT; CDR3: CASSEARGERSPLHF